Listed below are T cell receptor beta chains from one sample, sequenced in a study of post-analysis software for immune sequencing data. From the PCR reads, TCRdb called clonotypes with MiXCR, one entry per CDR3 protein. The data hold 800,000 to 950,000 distinct CDR3 sequences, with 53% observed a single time. The sequenced sample was blood. The receptor source for this set is a girl aged 10 to 17 with multiple sclerosis. Both conserved end residues are part of each CDR3. A D gene is named only where the DNA matches it firmly. Clone size, where shown, is once, few, many, or a class for clones that have expanded.

clone size,J gene,D gene,V gene,CDR3 protein,CDR3 DNA
-,TRBJ2-3,-,TRBV5-1,CAGSFSLGPGVRSSTDTQYF,TGCGCCGGCAGCTTTTCCCTTGGCCCCGGGGTCCGCTCTAGCACAGATACGCAGTATTTT
few,TRBJ1-2,-,TRBV20-1,CSASRYGQIFYGYTF,TGCAGTGCTAGCCGTTATGGACAGATTTTCTATGGCTACACCTTC
few,TRBJ1-2,TRBD1,TRBV25-1,CASSEWSTGAYGYTF,TGTGCCAGCAGTGAATGGAGCACAGGGGCCTATGGCTACACCTTC
-,TRBJ2-1,-,TRBV6-4,CASSATEGNEQFF,TGTGCCAGCAGTGCCACCGAGGGGAATGAGCAGTTCTTC
-,TRBJ2-7,TRBD1,TRBV29-1,CSVPGQGQHEQYF,TGCAGCGTCCCGGGACAGGGGCAGCACGAGCAGTACTTC
few,TRBJ2-1,-,TRBV6-4,CASSEFSVGSTYNEQFF,TGTGCCAGCAGTGAATTTAGCGTAGGAAGCACCTACAATGAGCAGTTCTTC
few,TRBJ2-5,-,TRBV20-1,CSASNSNRGETQYF,TGCAGTGCGAGTAACAGTAATCGAGGGGAGACCCAGTACTTC
-,TRBJ2-5,-,TRBV12-3/TRBV12-4,CASQSTKRYQETQYF,TGTGCCAGCCAATCCACCAAGCGGTACCAAGAGACCCAGTACTTC
few,TRBJ2-3,-,TRBV7-9,CASSLMTDTQYF,TGTGCCAGCAGCTTAATGACAGATACGCAGTATTTT
-,TRBJ1-5,TRBD1,TRBV20-1,CSASPVRTGVILSNQPQHF,TGCAGTGCTAGCCCCGTCAGGACAGGGGTTATTCTTAGCAATCAGCCCCAGCATTTT
-,TRBJ2-5,-,TRBV15,CATSRDLRFQETQYF,TGTGCCACCAGCAGAGATCTTCGATTCCAAGAGACCCAGTACTTC
-,TRBJ2-1,TRBD1,TRBV29-1,CSVVTNRGHYNEQFF,TGCAGCGTTGTTACCAACAGGGGGCATTACAATGAGCAGTTCTTC
-,TRBJ2-1,TRBD2,TRBV7-2,CASSLQTSGSGEQFF,TGTGCCAGCAGCCTCCAGACTAGCGGGAGCGGTGAGCAGTTCTTC
few,TRBJ2-4,TRBD2,TRBV20-1,CSATVGTSGREAKNIQYF,TGCAGTGCTACGGTCGGGACTAGCGGGAGGGAAGCCAAAAACATTCAGTACTTC
-,TRBJ2-4,-,TRBV12-3/TRBV12-4,CASSLPGSLAKNIQYF,TGTGCCAGCAGTTTACCCGGAAGCTTAGCCAAAAACATTCAGTACTTC
-,TRBJ2-1,TRBD1,TRBV6-4,CASSDWDRHEQFF,TGTGCCAGCAGTGACTGGGACAGACATGAGCAGTTCTTC
-,TRBJ1-2,TRBD1,TRBV12-3/TRBV12-4,CASSSGTGTHGYTF,TGTGCCAGCAGTTCCGGGACAGGCACTCATGGCTACACCTTC
few,TRBJ1-2,-,TRBV6-4,CASSDSPAFTNYGYTF,TGTGCCAGCAGTGACTCACCGGCTTTCACTAACTATGGCTACACCTTC
-,TRBJ2-7,-,TRBV20-1,CSTSFRGTSSEQYF,TGCAGTACTAGTTTTCGAGGGACCTCCTCCGAGCAGTACTTC
few,TRBJ2-7,-,TRBV6-5,CASHNYIHEQYF,TGTGCCAGCCACAACTACATCCACGAGCAGTACTTC
-,TRBJ1-2,-,TRBV12-3/TRBV12-4,CASSFGLGYGYTF,TGTGCCAGCAGTTTTGGACTGGGCTATGGCTACACCTTC
-,TRBJ2-3,-,TRBV7-6,CASSHSGPSTDTQYF,TGTGCCAGCAGCCACAGCGGGCCTAGCACAGATACGCAGTATTTT
-,TRBJ1-1,-,TRBV5-6,CASSLPGGTNTEAFF,TGTGCCAGCAGCTTGCCCGGAGGGACGAACACTGAAGCTTTCTTT
-,TRBJ2-5,-,TRBV29-1,CSVEDHVGFQETQYF,TGCAGCGTTGAAGATCATGTTGGGTTCCAAGAGACCCAGTACTTC
once,TRBJ2-3,TRBD2,TRBV3-1,CASSQVGLAALGTQYF,TGTGCCAGCAGCCAAGTAGGGCTAGCGGCGTTAGGTACGCAGTATTTT
-,TRBJ2-7,-,TRBV3-1,CASSTGHLYEQYF,TGTGCCAGCAGCACAGGCCACCTCTACGAGCAGTACTTC
-,TRBJ2-1,-,TRBV15,CATSTHLRGGSYNEQFF,TGTGCCACCAGCACACACCTCCGAGGCGGCTCCTACAATGAGCAGTTCTTC
-,TRBJ2-1,TRBD2,TRBV5-1,CASSLGLAGSRDEQFF,TGCGCCAGCAGCCTGGGACTAGCGGGGAGTCGCGATGAGCAGTTCTTC
-,TRBJ2-5,-,TRBV20-1,CSAVERKQETQYF,TGCAGTGCTGTGGAGCGGAAACAAGAGACCCAGTACTTC
-,TRBJ2-4,-,TRBV12-3/TRBV12-4,CASSLGQFGPNNIQYF,TGTGCCAGCAGTTTAGGTCAGTTCGGACCCAACAACATTCAGTACTTC
few,TRBJ2-3,-,TRBV20-1,CSAHGAGDTQYF,TGCAGTGCTCACGGCGCTGGGGATACGCAGTATTTT
-,TRBJ2-7,-,TRBV2,CASTPDLGPGSPAYEQYF,TGTGCCAGCACGCCCGACTTGGGTCCAGGGAGCCCTGCCTACGAGCAGTACTTC
-,TRBJ2-7,-,TRBV6-1,CASSEGEAYEQYF,TGTGCCAGCTCCGAGGGGGAGGCCTACGAGCAGTACTTC
few,TRBJ2-7,TRBD1,TRBV4-2,CASSQGPGQSYEQYF,TGTGCCAGCAGCCAAGGGCCGGGACAGAGCTACGAGCAGTACTTC
-,TRBJ2-3,TRBD2,TRBV7-3,CASSHTSGSRDTQYF,TGTGCCAGCAGCCACACTAGCGGGAGCAGAGATACGCAGTATTTT
few,TRBJ2-1,TRBD2,TRBV9,CASSVIVAGSDEQFF,TGTGCCAGCAGCGTCATAGTAGCGGGAAGCGATGAGCAGTTCTTC
-,TRBJ2-7,TRBD2,TRBV7-2,CASSSRTSGISRGYEQYF,TGTGCCAGCAGCTCCCGGACTAGCGGGATATCAAGGGGCTACGAGCAGTACTTC
once,TRBJ2-1,TRBD2,TRBV5-8,CASRGVAGGIYNEQFF,TGTGCCAGCAGAGGTGTAGCGGGGGGGATTTACAATGAGCAGTTCTTC
-,TRBJ2-1,TRBD2,TRBV3-1,CASSPLGTSAYNEQFF,TGTGCCAGCAGCCCCCTCGGGACTAGCGCATACAATGAGCAGTTCTTC
-,TRBJ2-5,-,TRBV6-2/TRBV6-3,CASSYQSEETQYF,TGTGCCAGCAGTTACCAGTCGGAGGAGACCCAGTACTTC
-,TRBJ1-2,TRBD1,TRBV7-6,CASSLAGQGGYTF,TGTGCCAGCAGCTTAGCGGGACAGGGTGGCTACACCTTC
-,TRBJ2-7,-,TRBV21-1,CASSKVGEPYEQYF,TGTGCCAGCAGCAAAGTTGGGGAGCCCTACGAGCAGTACTTC
-,TRBJ2-7,-,TRBV20-1,CSTSPAGTISYEQYF,TGCAGTACCAGTCCCGCCGGGACCATCTCCTACGAGCAGTACTTC
-,TRBJ2-7,TRBD1,TRBV29-1,CSVKTGTGASYEQYF,TGCAGCGTCAAAACGGGGACAGGGGCCTCCTACGAGCAGTACTTC